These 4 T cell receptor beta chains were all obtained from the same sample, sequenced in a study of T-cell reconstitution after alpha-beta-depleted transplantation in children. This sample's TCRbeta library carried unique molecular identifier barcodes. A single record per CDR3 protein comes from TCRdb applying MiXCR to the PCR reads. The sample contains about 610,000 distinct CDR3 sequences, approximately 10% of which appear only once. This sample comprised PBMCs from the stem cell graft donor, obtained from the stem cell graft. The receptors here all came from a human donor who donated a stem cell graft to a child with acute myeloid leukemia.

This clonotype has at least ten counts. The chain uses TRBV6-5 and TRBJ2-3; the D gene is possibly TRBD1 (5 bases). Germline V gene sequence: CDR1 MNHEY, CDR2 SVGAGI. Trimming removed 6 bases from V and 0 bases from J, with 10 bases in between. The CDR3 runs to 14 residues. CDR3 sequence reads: CASSRQSSTDTQYF. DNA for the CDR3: TGTGCCAGCAGCCGACAGTCTAGCACAGATACGCAGTATTTT.

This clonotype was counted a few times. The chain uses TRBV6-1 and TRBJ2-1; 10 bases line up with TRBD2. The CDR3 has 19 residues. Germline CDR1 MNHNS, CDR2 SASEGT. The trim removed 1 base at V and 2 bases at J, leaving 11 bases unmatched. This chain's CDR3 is CASSEEVRGLARTYNEQFF. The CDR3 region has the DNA TGTGCCAGCAGTGAAGAGGTCCGGGGACTAGCGCGAACCTACAATGAGCAGTTCTTC.

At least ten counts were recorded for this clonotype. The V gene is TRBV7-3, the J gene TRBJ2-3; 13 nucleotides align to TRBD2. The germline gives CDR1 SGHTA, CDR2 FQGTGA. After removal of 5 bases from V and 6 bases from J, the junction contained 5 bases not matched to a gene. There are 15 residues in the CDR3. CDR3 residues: CASSLGLAGWDTQYF. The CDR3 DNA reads TGTGCCAGCAGCCTGGGACTAGCGGGATGGGATACGCAGTATTTT.

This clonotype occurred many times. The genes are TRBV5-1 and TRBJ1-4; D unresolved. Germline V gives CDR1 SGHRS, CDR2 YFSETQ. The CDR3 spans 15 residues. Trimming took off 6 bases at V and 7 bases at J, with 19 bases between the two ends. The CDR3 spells CASTLGGEESEKLFF. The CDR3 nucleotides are TGCGCCAGCACTCTCGGCGGGGAGGAGAGTGAAAAACTGTTTTTT.